This T cell receptor (beta chain) stems from a study of cytomegalovirus exposure and HLA in healthy donors. Whole-study findings and limits: In a later analysis, common viral pathogens appeared linked to several of the most significant clusters. In vitro assays verified that three CMV-associated chains recognized CMV antigens specifically. Certain indistinguishable V segments, among them TRBV6-2 and TRBV6-3, were excluded.

60 Vbeta and 13 Jbeta primers were used in PCR. TCRdb's copy holds only in-frame clones and misses some; the assay was immunoSEQ multiplex PCR. Among some 150,000 clones listed, approximately 81% were seen once. On this clone: Its specificity is unknown.

The CDR3 contains 13 residues. CDR1 is SQVTM, CDR2 ANQGSEA, per germline. V lost 4 bases, J lost 2 bases, and 12 bases lay in between. This chain links TRBV29-1 with TRBJ2-7; tentatively, D is TRBD1 (6 bases). The sequencing input was PBMCs. This receptor was obtained from a young woman in good health and CMV-seronegative. Here the CDR3 DNA reads TGCAGCGTTGGTGTCAGGGGAACCTACGAGCAGTACTTC. Its translation is CSVGVRGTYEQYF.